This T cell receptor beta chain stems from a study of T cells after yellow fever vaccination. A process of 5'RACE template switching, which added a universal primer site and UMIs, was used to make TCR cDNA. TCRdb redid the calling of the 5' RACE reads with MiXCR, one entry per CDR3 protein. The table lists approximately 300,000 distinct CDR3 sequences, around 11% of them singletons. This clonotype was recorded a few times. Its specificity is unknown. The trim removed 0 bases at V and 3 bases at J, leaving 13 bases unmatched. The CDR3 is made up of 19 amino acids. Germline values: CDR1 SGHRS, CDR2 YFSETQ. Points from the study as a whole: The booster saw the reappearance of most primary-vaccination clones (roughly 96% CD4, around 88% CD8). Bulk-population clonotypes that are abundant could appear as contaminants in FACS-sorted repertoires.

This sequence was found in a man younger than 35 who received the YFV17D yellow fever vaccine. The rearrangement uses TRBV5-1 and TRBJ2-3, with TRBD2 matching 10 bases. This sample comprised CD4+ T cells sorted from PBMCs, obtained 45 days after the yellow fever booster vaccination. The CDR3 is CASSLAVRVPAGGTDTQYF. The CDR3 nucleotides are TGCGCCAGCAGCTTGGCCGTCAGGGTCCCAGCGGGGGGGACAGATACGCAGTATTTT.